The rows below give T cell receptor beta chains drawn from one sample of a study of neurological immune-mediated disorders. TCRdb passed the 5' RACE reads through MiXCR, listing each CDR3 protein once. The sample lists around 70,000 distinct CDR3 sequences; 5.2% were seen once. Sequenced material: PBMCs. These receptors all stem from a man between 18 and 35 years old with multiple sclerosis. Both conserved end residues are part of each CDR3. The D gene is left open where the match is weak. Not all rows give a size; the values are once, few, many and, for expanded clones, a class.

-	-	TRBV18	TRBJ2-6	CASSPDTGANVLTF	TGTGCCAGCTCCCCGGACACTGGGGCCAACGTCCTGACTTTC
-	many	TRBV12-3/TRBV12-4	TRBJ1-1	CASSFKVGTEAFF	TGTGCCAGCAGTTTCAAGGTGGGAACTGAAGCTTTCTTT
-	medium-sized	TRBV29-1	TRBJ2-5	CSVEGTVQETQYF	TGCAGCGTTGAAGGGACGGTGCAAGAGACCCAGTACTTC
TRBD1	many	TRBV20-1	TRBJ1-2	CSAVDRGRGYGYTF	TGCAGTGCTGTTGACAGGGGGCGGGGCTATGGCTACACCTTC
TRBD1	many	TRBV27	TRBJ2-4	CASSAGTGREAKNIQYF	TGTGCCAGCAGCGCTGGGACAGGGAGGGAGGCCAAAAACATTCAGTACTTC
-	-	TRBV12-3/TRBV12-4	TRBJ1-6	CASSWGGTVTSPLHF	TGTGCCAGCAGTTGGGGAGGGACGGTGACTTCACCCCTCCACTTT
TRBD1	few	TRBV5-1	TRBJ2-2	CASQGQGSTGELFF	TGCGCCAGCCAAGGACAGGGCAGTACCGGGGAGCTGTTTTTT
-	few	TRBV7-3	TRBJ2-3	CASSSGPYTDTQYF	TGTGCCAGCAGCTCAGGTCCCTACACAGATACGCAGTATTTT
-	few	TRBV20-1	TRBJ1-3	CSARGTSGKTIYF	TGCAGTGCTCGAGGCACCTCTGGAAAAACCATATATTTT
-	many	TRBV7-6	TRBJ1-6	CASSPLIGDPSSYNSPLHF	TGTGCCAGCAGCCCCCTCATTGGGGACCCCAGCTCCTATAATTCACCCCTCCACTTT
-	few	TRBV20-1	TRBJ1-5	CSARRGDDQPQNF	TGCAGTGCTAGAAGAGGAGATGATCAGCCCCAGAATTTT
-	many	TRBV29-1	TRBJ1-1	CSVEAPGEALNTEAFF	TGCAGCGTTGAGGCCCCGGGTGAGGCCTTGAACACTGAAGCTTTCTTT
TRBD1	-	TRBV10-3	TRBJ1-5	CAISGTEGSNQPQHF	TGTGCCATCAGCGGGACAGAAGGGAGCAATCAGCCCCAGCATTTT
-	many	TRBV20-1	TRBJ1-5	CSARAPNQPQNF	TGCAGTGCTAGAGCCCCTAATCAGCCCCAGAATTTT
-	many	TRBV5-6	TRBJ2-3	CASSLAAEDTQYF	TGTGCCAGCAGCTTGGCGGCAGAAGATACGCAGTATTTT
TRBD2	-	TRBV18	TRBJ2-1	CASPDTGTSGGSSYNEQFF	TGTGCCAGCCCAGACACCGGGACTAGCGGGGGGAGCTCCTACAATGAGCAGTTCTTC
TRBD1	many	TRBV24-1	TRBJ1-2	CATSDHGTGTGYTF	TGTGCCACCAGTGATCACGGGACAGGGACCGGCTACACCTTC
-	few	TRBV10-3	TRBJ1-2	CAISGSTAANYGYTF	TGTGCCATCAGTGGTTCTACGGCTGCTAACTATGGCTACACCTTC
-	many	TRBV6-6	TRBJ2-6	CASSYSVGAGANVLTF	TGTGCCAGCAGTTACTCTGTAGGGGCTGGGGCCAACGTCCTGACTTTC
-	many	TRBV5-5	TRBJ2-7	CASSSGIRTVEYEQYF	TGTGCCAGCAGCTCGGGTATTAGGACAGTCGAATACGAGCAGTACTTC
-	many	TRBV28	TRBJ2-7	CASRYQGGGSDEQYF	TGTGCCAGCAGATACCAGGGGGGCGGGAGCGACGAGCAGTACTTC
-	many	TRBV25-1	TRBJ2-7	CASSASGYEQYF	TGTGCCAGCAGTGCCAGCGGCTACGAGCAGTACTTC
TRBD2	many	TRBV5-1	TRBJ2-3	CASSVAGGLPETQYF	TGCGCCAGCAGCGTAGCGGGGGGCCTCCCGGAAACGCAGTATTTT